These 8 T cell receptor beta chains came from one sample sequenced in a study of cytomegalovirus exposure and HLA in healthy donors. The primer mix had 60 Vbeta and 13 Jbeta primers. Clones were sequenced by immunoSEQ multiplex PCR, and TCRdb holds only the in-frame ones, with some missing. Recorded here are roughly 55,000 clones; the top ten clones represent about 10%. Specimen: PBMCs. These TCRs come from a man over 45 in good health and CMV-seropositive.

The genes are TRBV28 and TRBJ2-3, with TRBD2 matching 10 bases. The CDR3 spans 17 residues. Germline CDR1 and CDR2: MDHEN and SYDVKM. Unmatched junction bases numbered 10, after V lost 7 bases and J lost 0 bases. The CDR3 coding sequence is TGTGCCAGCAACCTCCGGACTAGCGGCACAAGCACAGATACGCAGTATTTT. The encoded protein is CASNLRTSGTSTDTQYF.

CDR3 bases: TGTGCCTGGAGTCTTGCGGGAGGTGACACAGATACGCAGTATTTT. Amino acid sequence: CAWSLAGGDTDTQYF. The chain carries TRBV30 and TRBJ2-3; 8 nucleotides match TRBD2. V shed 2 bases and J 2 bases; nucleotides not matched to a gene: 6. Germline loops: CDR1 GTSNPN, CDR2 SVGIG (reference sequence). The CDR3 spans 15 residues.

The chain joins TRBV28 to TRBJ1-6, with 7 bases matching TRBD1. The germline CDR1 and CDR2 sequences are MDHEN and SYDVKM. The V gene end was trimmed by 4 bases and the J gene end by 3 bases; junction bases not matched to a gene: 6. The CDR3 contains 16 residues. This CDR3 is CASSYRGGSYNSPLHF. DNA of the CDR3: TGTGCCAGCAGTTACAGGGGTGGAAGCTATAATTCACCCCTCCACTTT.

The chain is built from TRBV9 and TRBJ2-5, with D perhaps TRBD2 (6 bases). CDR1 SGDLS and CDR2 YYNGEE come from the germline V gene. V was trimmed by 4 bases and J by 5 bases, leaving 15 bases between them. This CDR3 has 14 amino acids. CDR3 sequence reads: CASSSRDHLETQYF. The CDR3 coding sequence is TGTGCCAGCAGCTCGCGGGACCACCTCGAGACCCAGTACTTC.

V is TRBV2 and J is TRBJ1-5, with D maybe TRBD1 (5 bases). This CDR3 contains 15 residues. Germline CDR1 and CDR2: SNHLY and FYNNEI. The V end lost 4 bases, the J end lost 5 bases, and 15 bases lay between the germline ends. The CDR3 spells CASSGTSILDQPQHF. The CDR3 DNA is TGTGCCAGCAGTGGGACATCGATTCTGGATCAGCCCCAGCATTTT.

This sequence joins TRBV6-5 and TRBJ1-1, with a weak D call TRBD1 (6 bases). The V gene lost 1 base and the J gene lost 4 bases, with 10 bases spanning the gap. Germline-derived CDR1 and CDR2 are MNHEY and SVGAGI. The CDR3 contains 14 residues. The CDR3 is CASSYFEGGTEAFF. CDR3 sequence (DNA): TGTGCCAGCAGTTACTTCGAAGGGGGCACTGAAGCTTTCTTT.

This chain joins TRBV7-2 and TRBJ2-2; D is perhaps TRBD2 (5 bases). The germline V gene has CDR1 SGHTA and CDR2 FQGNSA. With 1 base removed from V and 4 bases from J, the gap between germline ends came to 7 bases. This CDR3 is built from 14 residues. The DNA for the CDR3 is TGTGCCAGCAGCTTAGTGGGGAGCACCGGGGAGCTGTTTTTT. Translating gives CASSLVGSTGELFF.

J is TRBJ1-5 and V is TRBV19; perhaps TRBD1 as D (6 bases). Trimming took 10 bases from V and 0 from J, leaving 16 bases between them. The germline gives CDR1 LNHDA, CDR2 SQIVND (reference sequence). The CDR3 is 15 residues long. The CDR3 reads CATRPGAYSNQPQHF. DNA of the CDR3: TGTGCCACCCGTCCAGGGGCGTATAGCAATCAGCCCCAGCATTTT.